This record concerns one TCR beta chain sequence. Patients included in sequencing had previously demonstrated CD8+CD57+ cell expansion by flow cytometry. V lost 11 bases and J lost 18, with 26 bases in between. This CDR3 region has 13 residues. Looked up from germline, CDR1 is SEHNR and CDR2 is FQNEAQ (reference sequence). This entry comes from a study of CD8+CD57+ T cells in acquired aplastic anemia. Profiles of TCR beta VDJ and CDR3 were generated from a genomic DNA template. TCRdb recomputed calls from the reads with MiXCR, one row per CDR3 protein. The table records about 260,000 distinct CDR3 sequences, 65% to 90% of them present only once.

The sample comprised sorted CD4+, CD8+, or CD8+CD57+ T cells (not recorded which) from PBMCs. This receptor was identified in a human donor with aplastic anemia. The chain employs TRBV7-9 and TRBJ1-6; D perhaps matches TRBD1 (6 bases). The chain's CDR3 is CAGQLDRGATHHF. The CDR3, as DNA: TGTGCCGGACAGTTAGATAGGGGGGCGACCCACCACTTT.